The present T cell receptor beta chain was sequenced within a study of T cells in Graves' hyperthyroidism and ophthalmopathy. Patients aged 18 to 65 with hyperthyroidism were newly diagnosed, with duration under 2 months. The study excluded patients with uncontrolled infection, other autoimmune disease, pregnancy or lactation. PBMCs came from more than 9.5 ml fresh peripheral blood. Using RNA transcripts as the source, TCR beta CDR3 regions were amplified. First-round RT-PCR targeting the TCR CDR3 was performed with the HTBI primer set. In TCRdb, the multiplex PCR reads were re-called with MiXCR into one record per CDR3 protein. The sample lists 500,000 to 750,000 distinct CDR3 sequences, approximately 14% seen once, with approximately 7% in the top ten. The V gene lost 3 bases and the J gene lost 4 bases, with 7 bases spanning the gap. The CDR3 has 13 residues. This clonotype was recorded at least ten times.

The TCR originated in a woman in her 30s with Graves' hyperthyroidism. The sequenced sample was blood. The J gene is TRBJ2-1, the V gene TRBV12-3 or TRBV12-4; D gene uncertain. The CDR3 sequence is CASSFWDYNEQFF. CDR3 nucleotides: TGTGCCAGCAGTTTTTGGGATTACAATGAGCAGTTCTTC.